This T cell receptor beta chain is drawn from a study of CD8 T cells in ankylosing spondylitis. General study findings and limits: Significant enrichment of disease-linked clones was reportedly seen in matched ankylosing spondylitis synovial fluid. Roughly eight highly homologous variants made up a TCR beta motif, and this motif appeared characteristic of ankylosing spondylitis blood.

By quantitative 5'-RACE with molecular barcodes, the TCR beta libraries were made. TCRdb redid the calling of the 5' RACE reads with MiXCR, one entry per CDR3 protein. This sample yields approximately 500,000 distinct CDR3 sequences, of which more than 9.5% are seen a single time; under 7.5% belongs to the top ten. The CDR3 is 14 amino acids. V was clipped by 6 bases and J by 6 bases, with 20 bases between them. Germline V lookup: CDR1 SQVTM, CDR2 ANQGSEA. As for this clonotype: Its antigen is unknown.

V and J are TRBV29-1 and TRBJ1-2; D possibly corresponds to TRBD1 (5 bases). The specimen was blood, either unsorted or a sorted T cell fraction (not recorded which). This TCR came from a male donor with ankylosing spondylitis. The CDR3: CSVNGGAAGDGYTF. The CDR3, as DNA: TGCAGCGTCAATGGTGGGGCGGCGGGGGATGGCTACACCTTC.